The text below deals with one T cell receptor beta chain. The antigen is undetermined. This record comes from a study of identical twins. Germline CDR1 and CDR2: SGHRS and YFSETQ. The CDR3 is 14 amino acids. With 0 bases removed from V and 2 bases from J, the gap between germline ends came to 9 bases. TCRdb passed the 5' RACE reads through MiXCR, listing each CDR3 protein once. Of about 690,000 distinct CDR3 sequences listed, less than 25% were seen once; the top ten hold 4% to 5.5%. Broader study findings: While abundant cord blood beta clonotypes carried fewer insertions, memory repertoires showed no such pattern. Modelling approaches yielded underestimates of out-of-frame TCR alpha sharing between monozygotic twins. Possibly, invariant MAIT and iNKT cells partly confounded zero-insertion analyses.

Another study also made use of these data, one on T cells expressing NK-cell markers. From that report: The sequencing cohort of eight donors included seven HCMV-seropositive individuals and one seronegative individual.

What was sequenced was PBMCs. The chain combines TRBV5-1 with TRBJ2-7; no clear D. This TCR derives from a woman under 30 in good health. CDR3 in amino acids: CASSLDPMAYEQYF. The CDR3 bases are TGCGCCAGCAGCTTGGATCCAATGGCCTACGAGCAGTACTTC. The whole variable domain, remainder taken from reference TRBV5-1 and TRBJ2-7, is KAGVTQTPRYLIKTRGQQVTLSCSPISGHRSVSWYQQTPGQGLQFLFEYFSETQRNKGNFPGRFSGRQFSNSRSEMNVSTLELGDSALYLCASSLDPMAYEQYFGPGTRLTVT.